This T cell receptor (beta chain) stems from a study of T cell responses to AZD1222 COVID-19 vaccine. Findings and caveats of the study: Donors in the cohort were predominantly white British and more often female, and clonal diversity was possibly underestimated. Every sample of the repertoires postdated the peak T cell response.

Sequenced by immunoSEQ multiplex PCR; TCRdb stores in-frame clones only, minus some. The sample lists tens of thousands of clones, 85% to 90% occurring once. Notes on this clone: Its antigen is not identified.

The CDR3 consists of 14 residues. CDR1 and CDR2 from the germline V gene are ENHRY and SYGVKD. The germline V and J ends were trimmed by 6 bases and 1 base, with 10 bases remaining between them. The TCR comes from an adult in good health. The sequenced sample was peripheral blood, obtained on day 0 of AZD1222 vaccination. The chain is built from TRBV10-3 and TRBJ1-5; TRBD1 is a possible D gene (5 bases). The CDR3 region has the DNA TGTGCCATCAGACCCGGGGGGAGCAATCAGCCCCAGCATTTT. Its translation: CAIRPGGSNQPQHF.